This T cell receptor (beta chain) derives from a study of CD8 T cells in ankylosing spondylitis. Whole-study findings and limits: Roughly eight highly homologous variants made up a TCR beta motif, and this motif appeared characteristic of ankylosing spondylitis blood. Disease-associated clones were reportedly significantly overrepresented in matched ankylosing spondylitis synovial fluid.

V gave up 6 bases and J gave up 7 bases, with 11 bases separating them. CDR1 SEHNR and CDR2 FQNEAQ come from the germline V gene (reference sequence). This CDR3 region has 12 residues. MiXCR, applied by TCRdb to the 5' RACE reads, yields one record per CDR3 protein. The data contain about 160,000 distinct CDR3 sequences, around 9.6% of them singletons. This clonotype was seen a few times. Its antigen remains unknown. The chain links TRBV7-9 to TRBJ2-3; no definite D call. The TCR comes from a female donor with ankylosing spondylitis or in good health (not recorded which). The sequenced sample consisted of blood, either unsorted or a sorted T cell fraction (not recorded which). The CDR3 nucleotides read TGTGCCAGCAGGACCTCTAGGCATACGCAGTATTTT. This encodes CASRTSRHTQYF.